These T cell receptor beta chains were read from a single sample in a study of control samples from healthy donors and cancer patients. Assay used: immunoSEQ multiplex PCR; TCRdb lists only in-frame clones, some missing. The profile shows about 120,000 clones, approximately 90% of them singletons. The sequenced material came from blood. All receptors come from a man in his forties in good health. Each CDR3 is given with its conserved first and last residue.

j_call: TRBJ1-1
cdr3_length: 17
v_call: TRBV3-1/TRBV3-2
cdr3_aa: CASSRLGRGGSRTEAFF

j_call: TRBJ1-2
cdr3_length: 15
v_call: TRBV6-5
cdr3_aa: CASSYSGRMAYGYTF

j_call: TRBJ1-1
cdr3_length: 17
v_call: TRBV14
cdr3_aa: CASSQVGGVILDTEAFF

j_call: TRBJ1-1
cdr3_length: 12
v_call: TRBV12-3/TRBV12-4
cdr3_aa: CASSLWGVEAFF

j_call: TRBJ2-1
cdr3_length: 17
v_call: TRBV5-1
cdr3_aa: CARRSGPAGGFDNEQFF

j_call: TRBJ1-4
cdr3_length: 15
v_call: TRBV10-2
cdr3_aa: CASSESGATRGKLFF

j_call: TRBJ2-1
cdr3_length: 16
v_call: TRBV7-9
cdr3_aa: CASSNRQGASFDEQFF

j_call: TRBJ1-5
cdr3_length: 16
v_call: TRBV18
cdr3_aa: CASSPTGTGGNQPQHF

j_call: TRBJ1-5
cdr3_length: 16
v_call: TRBV25-1
cdr3_aa: CASRPAGQSGNQPQHF

j_call: TRBJ1-4
cdr3_length: 14
v_call: TRBV5-6
cdr3_aa: CASSLAGTNEKLFF

j_call: TRBJ1-1
cdr3_length: 15
v_call: TRBV6-5
cdr3_aa: CASSLGGMTNTEAFF

j_call: TRBJ1-3
cdr3_length: 15
v_call: TRBV2
cdr3_aa: CASRGGPLAGNTIYF

j_call: TRBJ1-2
cdr3_length: 11
v_call: TRBV30
cdr3_aa: CAWSVTSGYTF

j_call: TRBJ2-7
cdr3_length: 13
v_call: TRBV6-5
cdr3_aa: CASSPRTGYEQYF

j_call: TRBJ1-6
cdr3_length: 14
v_call: TRBV3-1/TRBV3-2
cdr3_aa: CASSQGRNNSPLHF

j_call: TRBJ2-1
cdr3_length: 16
v_call: TRBV24-1
cdr3_aa: CATSEVPGQGNNEQFF

j_call: TRBJ2-7
cdr3_length: 15
v_call: TRBV14
cdr3_aa: CASSHWTSGDYEQYF

j_call: TRBJ1-5
cdr3_length: 15
v_call: TRBV4-1
cdr3_aa: CASSQEAQGVQPQHF

j_call: TRBJ1-1
cdr3_length: 15
v_call: TRBV27
cdr3_aa: CASSLSRAANTEAFF

j_call: TRBJ1-1
cdr3_length: 11
v_call: TRBV29-1
cdr3_aa: CSVGRGTEAFF

j_call: TRBJ1-1
cdr3_length: 14
v_call: TRBV10-2
cdr3_aa: CASSLRDLDTEAFF

j_call: TRBJ1-5
cdr3_length: 13
v_call: TRBV11-2
cdr3_aa: CASSPERNQPQHF

j_call: TRBJ1-1
cdr3_length: 17
v_call: TRBV5-3
cdr3_aa: CARSLVWDRGPNTEAFF

j_call: TRBJ2-1
cdr3_length: 14
v_call: TRBV27
cdr3_aa: CASSLRWGYNEQFF

j_call: TRBJ1-1
cdr3_length: 13
v_call: TRBV6-5
cdr3_aa: CASSYSGTTEAFF

j_call: TRBJ2-1
cdr3_length: 14
v_call: TRBV30
cdr3_aa: CAWSAGLVGNEQFF

j_call: TRBJ2-1
cdr3_length: 15
v_call: TRBV4-1
cdr3_aa: CASSPTSLGYNEQFF

j_call: TRBJ2-7
cdr3_length: 13
v_call: TRBV5-1
cdr3_aa: CASSGGLSYEQYF

j_call: TRBJ2-3
cdr3_length: 12
v_call: TRBV6-2/TRBV6-3
cdr3_aa: CASSFSTDTQYF

j_call: TRBJ2-3
cdr3_length: 14
v_call: TRBV7-6
cdr3_aa: CASSLVDSTDTQYF

j_call: TRBJ2-2
cdr3_length: 15
v_call: TRBV30
cdr3_aa: CAWIQQFANTGELFF

j_call: TRBJ1-1
cdr3_length: 14
v_call: TRBV5-1
cdr3_aa: CASREGQGYTEAFF

j_call: TRBJ2-1
cdr3_length: 15
v_call: TRBV9
cdr3_aa: CASSVGGLALDEQFF

j_call: TRBJ1-5
cdr3_length: 14
v_call: TRBV7-8
cdr3_aa: CASSSQGGGQPQHF

j_call: TRBJ2-1
cdr3_length: 15
v_call: TRBV9
cdr3_aa: CASSPTPSSYNEQFF

j_call: TRBJ1-3
cdr3_length: 14
v_call: TRBV10-2
cdr3_aa: CASTRGLDGNTIYF

j_call: TRBJ2-2
cdr3_length: 14
v_call: TRBV12-5
cdr3_aa: CASGLVSLTGELFF

j_call: TRBJ2-2
cdr3_length: 19
v_call: TRBV9
cdr3_aa: CASSVVTSGGPLNTGELFF

j_call: TRBJ2-1
cdr3_length: 14
v_call: TRBV10-2
cdr3_aa: CASTGRKGQDEQFF

j_call: TRBJ1-5
cdr3_length: 16
v_call: TRBV7-2
cdr3_aa: CASRAAGGGSNQPQHF

j_call: TRBJ1-1
cdr3_length: 10
v_call: TRBV29-1
cdr3_aa: CSARDTEAFF

j_call: TRBJ1-5
cdr3_length: 18
v_call: TRBV2
cdr3_aa: CASSEARGTGYSNQPQHF

j_call: TRBJ2-7
cdr3_length: 15
v_call: TRBV29-1
cdr3_aa: CSVVKDRGPSYEQYF

j_call: TRBJ1-4
cdr3_length: 15
v_call: TRBV6-5
cdr3_aa: CASTPRGAEWGKLFF

j_call: TRBJ1-2
cdr3_length: 16
v_call: TRBV9
cdr3_aa: CASSSTYREANYGYTF

j_call: TRBJ2-2
cdr3_length: 14
v_call: TRBV3-1/TRBV3-2
cdr3_aa: CASSQNLRTGELFF

j_call: TRBJ2-3
cdr3_length: 13
v_call: TRBV29-1
cdr3_aa: CSVAGPSTDTQYF

j_call: TRBJ1-3
cdr3_length: 11
v_call: TRBV20-1
cdr3_aa: CSARTGNTIYF

j_call: TRBJ2-7
cdr3_length: 14
v_call: TRBV6-5
cdr3_aa: CASSTWDRTYEQYF

j_call: TRBJ2-3
cdr3_length: 17
v_call: TRBV7-2
cdr3_aa: CASSLRQGTTSTDTQYF

j_call: TRBJ1-6
cdr3_length: 16
v_call: TRBV7-2
cdr3_aa: CASSLDRVENNSPLHF

j_call: TRBJ2-3
cdr3_length: 16
v_call: TRBV15
cdr3_aa: CATSGRTSGGTDTQYF

j_call: TRBJ2-5
cdr3_length: 15
v_call: TRBV18
cdr3_aa: CASSPRAAIQETQYF

j_call: TRBJ1-2
cdr3_length: 15
v_call: TRBV4-3
cdr3_aa: CASSQELQGLWGYTF

j_call: TRBJ1-6
cdr3_length: 18
v_call: TRBV7-9
cdr3_aa: CASSLAGLGTGHNSPLHF

j_call: TRBJ2-7
cdr3_length: 14
v_call: TRBV9
cdr3_aa: CASSPSGGAHEQYF

j_call: TRBJ1-5
cdr3_length: 14
v_call: TRBV2
cdr3_aa: CASSEQGYNQPQHF

j_call: TRBJ1-5
cdr3_length: 13
v_call: TRBV30
cdr3_aa: CAWGYGGNQPQHF

j_call: TRBJ2-5
cdr3_length: 13
v_call: TRBV25-1
cdr3_aa: CASSDAGKETQYF